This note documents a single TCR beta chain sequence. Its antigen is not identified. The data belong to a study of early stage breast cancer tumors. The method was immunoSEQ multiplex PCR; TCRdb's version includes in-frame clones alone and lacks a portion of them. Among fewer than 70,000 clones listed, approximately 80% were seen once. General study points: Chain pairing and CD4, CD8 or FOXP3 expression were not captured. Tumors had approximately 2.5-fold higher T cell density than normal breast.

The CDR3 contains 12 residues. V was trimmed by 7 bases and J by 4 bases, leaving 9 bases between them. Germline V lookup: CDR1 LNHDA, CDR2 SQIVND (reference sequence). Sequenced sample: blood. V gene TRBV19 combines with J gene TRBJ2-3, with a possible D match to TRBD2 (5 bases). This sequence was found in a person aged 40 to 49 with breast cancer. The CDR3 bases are TGTGCCAGTAAGCTAGCAGCAGATACGCAGTATTTT. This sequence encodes CASKLAADTQYF.